The rows below give T cell receptor beta chains drawn from one sample of a study of Graves' ophthalmopathy and Graves' hyperthyroidism. TCRdb re-analysed the multiplex PCR reads in MiXCR, keeping a single row per CDR3 protein. The repertoire consists of roughly 1.1 million distinct CDR3 sequences, with about 38% occurring once and the leading ten covering 11%. Sequenced: peripheral blood or thyroid tissue (not recorded which). These receptors all come from an adult man with Graves' hyperthyroidism. The CDR3 runs from the conserved cysteine through the conserved F or W. The order of the fields is J gene, D gene, V gene, clone size, CDR3 DNA, CDR3 protein. A D gene is named only where the DNA matches it firmly. Some rows mark clone size as missing; the rest say once, few, many or name a class of expanded clone.

J: TRBJ1-5; D: NA; V: TRBV6-6; size: many; DNA: TGTGCCAGCTTCAGGGGCGAGAGCGTACATTTT; CDR3: CASFRGESVHF
J: TRBJ2-5; D: NA; V: TRBV10-3; size: NA; DNA: TGTGCCATCAGCAAGGAGAAAGAGACCCAGTACTTC; CDR3: CAISKEKETQYF
J: TRBJ1-1; D: NA; V: TRBV9; size: NA; DNA: TGTGCCAGCAGCGTAGGGGCAACTAGCGGGGGGAAGTCTGAAGCTTTCTTT; CDR3: CASSVGATSGGKSEAFF
J: TRBJ1-1; D: NA; V: TRBV6-2/TRBV6-3; size: NA; DNA: TGTGCCAGCATTCAGGCTGGGGGTAGCACTGAAGCTTTCTTT; CDR3: CASIQAGGSTEAFF
J: TRBJ1-1; D: NA; V: TRBV18; size: NA; DNA: TGTGCCAGCTCACCTAGTGAAGTAGGAACTGAAGCTTTCTTT; CDR3: CASSPSEVGTEAFF
J: TRBJ1-3; D: NA; V: TRBV10-3; size: many; DNA: TGTGCCATCAGTGAGCGGTTGACCTCTGGAAACACCATATATTTT; CDR3: CAISERLTSGNTIYF
J: TRBJ2-7; D: NA; V: TRBV2; size: NA; DNA: TGTGCCAGCAGTACGATCGGACTGATATACGAGCAGTACTTC; CDR3: CASSTIGLIYEQYF
J: TRBJ1-6; D: NA; V: TRBV13; size: few; DNA: TGTGCCAGCAGCTTATCAGGGGTTGGCTCCTATAATTCACCCCTCCACTTT; CDR3: CASSLSGVGSYNSPLHF
J: TRBJ1-1; D: NA; V: TRBV29-1; size: many; DNA: TGCAGCGTAGCTGGGGGGGGAGGGAACACTGAAGCTTTCTTT; CDR3: CSVAGGGGNTEAFF
J: TRBJ2-2; D: NA; V: TRBV7-2; size: NA; DNA: TGTGCCAGCAGTCGCCTCTCCGGGACTCTCCCCACCGGGGAGCTGTTTTTT; CDR3: CASSRLSGTLPTGELFF
J: TRBJ1-5; D: TRBD1; V: TRBV10-3; size: many; DNA: TGTGCCATCAGCAGGGACAGGGGGTCCAATCAGCCCCAGCATTTT; CDR3: CAISRDRGSNQPQHF
J: TRBJ2-5; D: TRBD2; V: TRBV2; size: many; DNA: TGTGCCAGCAGTCCCCGGACTAGCCAGAGAGGAGAGACCCAGTACTTC; CDR3: CASSPRTSQRGETQYF
J: TRBJ1-5; D: NA; V: TRBV15; size: NA; DNA: TGTGCCACCAGCAGAGATAGGGTGGTTCAGCCCCAGCATTTT; CDR3: CATSRDRVVQPQHF
J: TRBJ2-2; D: NA; V: TRBV20-1; size: NA; DNA: TGCAGTGCTAGAGTTCCGGGCCGCGGGGAGCTGTTTTTT; CDR3: CSARVPGRGELFF
J: TRBJ1-5; D: TRBD1; V: TRBV11-1; size: NA; DNA: TGTGCCAGCAAACCGGGACAGACTAGCAATCAGCCCCAGCATTTT; CDR3: CASKPGQTSNQPQHF
J: TRBJ1-5; D: NA; V: TRBV4-3; size: few; DNA: TGCGCCAGCAGCCAAGCCTCGGGCCCTAGCAATCAGCCCCAGCATTTT; CDR3: CASSQASGPSNQPQHF
J: TRBJ2-2; D: TRBD1; V: TRBV20-1; size: NA; DNA: TGCAGTGAGTCGGGAAGGACAGGCATCGGCACCGGGGAGCTGTTTTTT; CDR3: CSESGRTGIGTGELFF
J: TRBJ1-2; D: NA; V: TRBV5-1; size: many; DNA: TGCGCCAGCAGCTTGGGCAGTTCCAACTATGGCTACACCTTC; CDR3: CASSLGSSNYGYTF
J: TRBJ1-5; D: NA; V: TRBV19; size: many; DNA: TGTGCCAGTCGGCGAGGTAGCAATCAGCCCCAGCATTTT; CDR3: CASRRGSNQPQHF
J: TRBJ1-5; D: NA; V: TRBV6-5; size: few; DNA: TGTGCCAGCAGTTACGGACATGGGCTTCAGCCCCAGCATTTT; CDR3: CASSYGHGLQPQHF
J: TRBJ1-1; D: NA; V: TRBV6-2/TRBV6-3; size: few; DNA: TGTGCCAGCAGTTACGGAATGGCTATGAACACTGAAGCTTTCTTT; CDR3: CASSYGMAMNTEAFF
J: TRBJ2-5; D: TRBD2; V: TRBV7-2; size: many; DNA: TGTGCCAGCAGCTCCTGGGGGGGTTTGGAGACCCAGTACTTC; CDR3: CASSSWGGLETQYF
J: TRBJ2-7; D: NA; V: TRBV4-3; size: NA; DNA: TGCGCCAGCAGCCAACAACCTTACTACGAGCAGTACTTC; CDR3: CASSQQPYYEQYF
J: TRBJ1-5; D: NA; V: TRBV30; size: few; DNA: TGTGCCTGGAGTGACAGGGACGGGGGGCCCCAGCATTTT; CDR3: CAWSDRDGGPQHF
J: TRBJ2-7; D: NA; V: TRBV7-9; size: few; DNA: TGTGCCAGCAGCAAAGTTCAGCAGTACTTC; CDR3: CASSKVQQYF
J: TRBJ2-1; D: TRBD2; V: TRBV19; size: NA; DNA: TGTGCCAGTAGACCGACTAGCGGGGTCTACAATGAGCAGTTCTTC; CDR3: CASRPTSGVYNEQFF
J: TRBJ1-1; D: TRBD1; V: TRBV4-1; size: NA; DNA: TGCGCCAGCAGCCGGGGGACAGGGAATTTTCACACTGAAGCTTTCTTT; CDR3: CASSRGTGNFHTEAFF
J: TRBJ2-7; D: TRBD1; V: TRBV10-3; size: NA; DNA: TGTGCCAGTCTTGACAGGGGCTACGAGCAGTACTTC; CDR3: CASLDRGYEQYF
J: TRBJ1-1; D: TRBD1; V: TRBV7-2; size: NA; DNA: TGTGCCAGCAGCGTAGGGGGCGGGATTGCTGAAGCTTTCTTT; CDR3: CASSVGGGIAEAFF
J: TRBJ2-7; D: NA; V: TRBV12-3/TRBV12-4; size: few; DNA: TGTGCCAGCAGTTTCTCTGAGGGCTCCTACGAGCAGTACTTC; CDR3: CASSFSEGSYEQYF
J: TRBJ1-3; D: NA; V: TRBV10-3; size: many; DNA: TGTGCCATCATGAAGATGAGCTCTGGAAACACCATATATTTT; CDR3: CAIMKMSSGNTIYF
J: TRBJ1-3; D: NA; V: TRBV2; size: many; DNA: TGTGCCAGCGGAGGGTCAGGCGTCGTAGGAAACACCATATATTTT; CDR3: CASGGSGVVGNTIYF
J: TRBJ2-7; D: NA; V: TRBV29-1; size: many; DNA: TGCAGCGTTGAAGCAAATTGGGTGGGCGAGCAGTACTTC; CDR3: CSVEANWVGEQYF
J: TRBJ2-7; D: NA; V: TRBV25-1; size: NA; DNA: TGTGCCAGCAGAGATGGCGGTTACGAGCAGTACTTC; CDR3: CASRDGGYEQYF
J: TRBJ1-2; D: NA; V: TRBV2; size: many; DNA: TGTGCCAGCAGTGAAGCGGTCCTCCAGGGAAACTATGGCTACACCTTC; CDR3: CASSEAVLQGNYGYTF
J: TRBJ2-6; D: NA; V: TRBV19; size: many; DNA: TGTGCCAGTAGTTACTACTCTGGGGCCAACGTCCTGACTTTC; CDR3: CASSYYSGANVLTF
J: TRBJ1-5; D: NA; V: TRBV7-9; size: many; DNA: TGTGCCAGCAGCCCAGGGACGTACGGTAATCAGCCCCAGCATTTT; CDR3: CASSPGTYGNQPQHF
J: TRBJ1-2; D: NA; V: TRBV10-1; size: many; DNA: TGCGCCAGCAGTGAACGGAGCCCTATGTTCTGCACCTTC; CDR3: CASSERSPMFCTF
J: TRBJ1-5; D: TRBD1; V: TRBV5-6; size: many; DNA: TGTGCCAGCAGCTTGAGGACAGGGGTTACTCAGCCCCAGCATTTT; CDR3: CASSLRTGVTQPQHF
J: TRBJ2-5; D: NA; V: TRBV20-1; size: NA; DNA: TGCAGTGCTAGGGACCCAAGAGGAGAGACCCAGTACTTC; CDR3: CSARDPRGETQYF
J: TRBJ2-1; D: TRBD2; V: TRBV7-9; size: NA; DNA: TGTGCCAGCAGCTTAAAATTAGCGGGGCACAATGAGCAGTTCTTC; CDR3: CASSLKLAGHNEQFF
J: TRBJ2-7; D: NA; V: TRBV25-1; size: NA; DNA: TGTGCCAGCAGTGATGGATGGGAGCAGTACTTC; CDR3: CASSDGWEQYF
J: TRBJ1-1; D: TRBD1; V: TRBV14; size: many; DNA: TGTGCCAGCAGTCGGAAACAGGGGGCGTACACTGAAGCTTTCTTT; CDR3: CASSRKQGAYTEAFF
J: TRBJ1-3; D: TRBD1; V: TRBV4-3; size: few; DNA: TGCGCCAGCAGCCTCGGGACAGGGGTTGGTGGAAACACCATATATTTT; CDR3: CASSLGTGVGGNTIYF
J: TRBJ2-7; D: NA; V: TRBV12-3/TRBV12-4; size: few; DNA: TGTGCCAGCAGTTTAGGATACAATAAAGGGTCCAGCTCCTACGAGCAGTACTTC; CDR3: CASSLGYNKGSSSYEQYF
J: TRBJ2-5; D: NA; V: TRBV5-5; size: once; DNA: TGTGCCAGCAGCTTCTACAGCATTACAAAAGAGACCCAGTACTTC; CDR3: CASSFYSITKETQYF
J: TRBJ1-3; D: NA; V: TRBV20-1; size: many; DNA: TGCAGTGCTAGAGGGGGTCTTCAGGGATCTGGAAACACCATATATTTT; CDR3: CSARGGLQGSGNTIYF
J: TRBJ1-4; D: NA; V: TRBV29-1; size: NA; DNA: TGCAGCGTTGAAACCGCAGGTCCCGGGGCAACTAATGAAAAACTGTTTTTT; CDR3: CSVETAGPGATNEKLFF
J: TRBJ2-7; D: TRBD1; V: TRBV29-1; size: NA; DNA: TGCAGCGTTCTACCCCACAGGGGCTACTACGTGCAGTACTTC; CDR3: CSVLPHRGYYVQYF
J: TRBJ2-2; D: TRBD2; V: TRBV12-3/TRBV12-4; size: NA; DNA: TGTGCCAGCAGTTTAAGGGAGGGCCCCGGGGAGCTGTTTTTT; CDR3: CASSLREGPGELFF
J: TRBJ1-5; D: NA; V: TRBV2; size: NA; DNA: TGTGCCAGCAAGGACATCTATAGCAATCAGCCCCAGCATTTT; CDR3: CASKDIYSNQPQHF
J: TRBJ2-7; D: NA; V: TRBV2; size: few; DNA: TGTGCCAGCTCACCACCGGGGGAGTACGAGCAGTACTTC; CDR3: CASSPPGEYEQYF
J: TRBJ1-3; D: NA; V: TRBV10-3; size: NA; DNA: TGTGCCATCAGTGGAACAGAGAACTATGGCTACACCATATATTTT; CDR3: CAISGTENYGYTIYF
J: TRBJ2-2; D: NA; V: TRBV30; size: few; DNA: TGTGCCTGGCGTTCAACATCGAACACCGGGGAGCTGTTTTTT; CDR3: CAWRSTSNTGELFF
J: TRBJ1-3; D: NA; V: TRBV29-1; size: NA; DNA: TGCAGCGTTCTGAGGCAGGGTATCAGCTATGGCTACACCATATATTTT; CDR3: CSVLRQGISYGYTIYF